Given below is one TCR beta chain in context. Its antigen is unknown. The data were obtained in a study of cytomegalovirus exposure and HLA in healthy donors. Whole-study results and caveats: The investigators catalogued 164 TCR beta chains as cytomegalovirus-associated. TCR beta V- and J-gene trimming was later associated with a missense DCLRE1C variant. For presence/absence analyses, sequencing depth was assumed to be roughly uniform across donors.

PCR employed 60 Vbeta and 13 Jbeta primers. The table came from immunoSEQ multiplex PCR; TCRdb's copy has only in-frame clones and leaves some out. Of some 65,000 clones in the sample, about 70% were seen once. The CDR3 consists of 15 residues. With 4 bases clipped from V and 2 bases from J, the junction kept 7 bases outside the gene matches. Germline-derived CDR1 and CDR2 are MDHEN and SYDVKM. This clonotype was obtained from a woman aged 25 to 39 in good health and CMV-seronegative. The J gene is TRBJ1-2, the V gene TRBV28; 7 nucleotides align to TRBD1. Material: PBMCs. The CDR3: CASSSGQLQNYGYTF. The CDR3 nucleotides are TGTGCCAGCAGTTCGGGACAGCTCCAAAACTATGGCTACACCTTC.